The rows below give T cell receptor beta chains drawn from one sample of a study of blood T cell repertoires in COVID-19. Libraries were prepared by immunoSEQ multiplex PCR; TCRdb keeps only in-frame clonotypes and omits some of them. The sample has roughly 200,000 clones, 82% seen once; the top ten hold around 11%. The material sequenced was PBMCs or T cells enriched from blood (not recorded which). These receptors were collected from a man aged 40-50 years who had recovered from COVID-19. CDR3s include the opening cysteine and the closing phenylalanine or tryptophan. D genes are given only for firm matches. Size tells how often a clone was seen (once, few, many) or the class of an expanded clone, and some rows leave it out.

J: TRBJ2-1; size: NA; D: TRBD1; V: TRBV5-1; DNA: TGCGCCAGCAGCTTGGAAGGGGGCGAGGGCAATGAGCAGTTCTTC; CDR3: CASSLEGGEGNEQFF
J: TRBJ2-7; size: NA; D: TRBD1; V: TRBV9; DNA: TGTGCCAGCAGCGCAAGAACAGGGGCCGAGCAGTACTTC; CDR3: CASSARTGAEQYF
J: TRBJ1-2; size: once; D: TRBD1; V: TRBV9; DNA: TGTGCCAGCAGCCTGGGACAGGGCAATATCGCTTTCTATGGCTACACCTTC; CDR3: CASSLGQGNIAFYGYTF
J: TRBJ1-4; size: NA; D: NA; V: TRBV28; DNA: TGTGCCAGCAGAACTATGAGACAGGTTAATGAAAAACTGTTTTTT; CDR3: CASRTMRQVNEKLFF
J: TRBJ2-1; size: few; D: NA; V: TRBV5-4; DNA: TGTGCCAGCAGCTTAGGCAGGGGCACGGATGAGCAGTTCTTC; CDR3: CASSLGRGTDEQFF
J: TRBJ1-3; size: NA; D: NA; V: TRBV6-2/TRBV6-3; DNA: TGTGCCAGCAGTTACTCGCGGGCAGACCTCTCTGGAAACACCATATATTTT; CDR3: CASSYSRADLSGNTIYF
J: TRBJ2-7; size: few; D: NA; V: TRBV19; DNA: TGTGCCAGTTCCAGGGGCCACGAGCAGTACTTC; CDR3: CASSRGHEQYF
J: TRBJ2-3; size: NA; D: TRBD2; V: TRBV11-3; DNA: TGTGCCAGCAGCTTAGGAGCACGAGCGGGAGGATCCACAGATACGCAGTATTTT; CDR3: CASSLGARAGGSTDTQYF
J: TRBJ2-3; size: NA; D: TRBD2; V: TRBV6-2/TRBV6-3; DNA: TGTGCCAGCAGTTACGGTGCGGGAGGAGTCCCAGATACGCAGTATTTT; CDR3: CASSYGAGGVPDTQYF
J: TRBJ1-5; size: NA; D: NA; V: TRBV25-1; DNA: TGTGCCAGCAGTGAGGGAGGGGGGACTCAGCCCCAGCATTTT; CDR3: CASSEGGGTQPQHF
J: TRBJ1-1; size: NA; D: NA; V: TRBV12-3/TRBV12-4; DNA: TGTGCCAGCAGTAACGGGTTTCGGGCTGAAGCTTTCTTT; CDR3: CASSNGFRAEAFF
J: TRBJ2-6; size: NA; D: TRBD1; V: TRBV29-1; DNA: TGCAGCGTGGGACAGGGAAACTCTGGGGCCAACGTCCTGACTTTC; CDR3: CSVGQGNSGANVLTF
J: TRBJ2-2; size: NA; D: NA; V: TRBV7-6; DNA: TGTGCCAGCAGCTCCGGGACATCAAACACCGGGGAGCTGTTTTTT; CDR3: CASSSGTSNTGELFF
J: TRBJ2-1; size: NA; D: TRBD2; V: TRBV2; DNA: TGTGCCAGCAGGGGACCTGAGGGACTAGCGGGCAGCTCCTACAATGAGCAGTTCTTC; CDR3: CASRGPEGLAGSSYNEQFF
J: TRBJ1-2; size: NA; D: NA; V: TRBV7-9; DNA: TGTGCCAGCAGCTTAGGGTCAGGGACTATCCTCAACTATGGCTACACCTTC; CDR3: CASSLGSGTILNYGYTF
J: TRBJ1-3; size: NA; D: NA; V: TRBV20-1; DNA: TGCAGTGCTAGTAAGACAGTGGGAAACACCATATATTTT; CDR3: CSASKTVGNTIYF
J: TRBJ2-1; size: NA; D: TRBD1; V: TRBV19; DNA: TGTGCCAGTAGCAGGACAGGGGGCGAAGGGGAGCAGTTCTTC; CDR3: CASSRTGGEGEQFF
J: TRBJ1-2; size: NA; D: NA; V: TRBV7-2; DNA: TGTGCCAGCAGCTCCCGGGAGGGGATTAACTATGGCTACACCTTC; CDR3: CASSSREGINYGYTF
J: TRBJ1-2; size: NA; D: NA; V: TRBV2; DNA: TGTGCCAGCAGTGATAGGAGGGGGGGGCTTGGCTACACCTTC; CDR3: CASSDRRGGLGYTF
J: TRBJ2-1; size: NA; D: NA; V: TRBV7-2; DNA: TGTGCCAGCATCCAATCGGGGGACTACAATGAGCAGTTCTTC; CDR3: CASIQSGDYNEQFF
J: TRBJ1-3; size: NA; D: NA; V: TRBV28; DNA: TGTGCCAGCAGTCGGATGGGGGGAGTGCGGAGCTCTGGAAACACCATATATTTT; CDR3: CASSRMGGVRSSGNTIYF
J: TRBJ2-1; size: NA; D: NA; V: TRBV6-2/TRBV6-3; DNA: TGTGCCAGCAGTAGGGACTCCCCCTCTTACAATGAGCAGTTCTTC; CDR3: CASSRDSPSYNEQFF
J: TRBJ2-2; size: NA; D: TRBD1; V: TRBV5-4; DNA: TGTGCCAGCAGTCGCCAGGGGGCGAACACCGGGGAGCTGTTTTTT; CDR3: CASSRQGANTGELFF
J: TRBJ1-5; size: NA; D: NA; V: TRBV5-5; DNA: TGTGCCAGCAGCCTGGAAGGAGGACAGCCCCAGCATTTT; CDR3: CASSLEGGQPQHF
J: TRBJ1-5; size: NA; D: NA; V: TRBV27; DNA: TGTGCCAGCAGCGAACTGGGAGGGCCCCAGCATTTT; CDR3: CASSELGGPQHF
J: TRBJ2-5; size: NA; D: NA; V: TRBV2; DNA: TGTGCCAGCAGTTACGACCATTCCGAAGCGGAGACCCAGTACTTC; CDR3: CASSYDHSEAETQYF
J: TRBJ2-7; size: NA; D: NA; V: TRBV5-1; DNA: TGCGCCAGCAGAGCGGACCACTACGAGCAGTACTTC; CDR3: CASRADHYEQYF
J: TRBJ1-2; size: NA; D: NA; V: TRBV15; DNA: TGTGCCACCAGCAGAGATATGGACTCACGTGGAGGTGGCTACACCTTC; CDR3: CATSRDMDSRGGGYTF
J: TRBJ1-2; size: NA; D: NA; V: TRBV6-5; DNA: TGTGCCAGCACCTCCCCCAGGGCCCATGGCTACACCTTC; CDR3: CASTSPRAHGYTF
J: TRBJ2-2; size: NA; D: NA; V: TRBV9; DNA: TGTGCCAGCAGCGTCGGACATACAGGTACCGGGGAGCTGTTTTTT; CDR3: CASSVGHTGTGELFF
J: TRBJ1-1; size: NA; D: TRBD1; V: TRBV29-1; DNA: TGCAGCGTTGTGGAGGACAGGGGGATCGAAGCTTTCTTT; CDR3: CSVVEDRGIEAFF
J: TRBJ2-7; size: NA; D: TRBD2; V: TRBV3-1/TRBV3-2; DNA: TGTGCCAGCAGCCAAGGCGGGAGAGGGGACGAGCAGTACTTC; CDR3: CASSQGGRGDEQYF
J: TRBJ1-2; size: NA; D: TRBD1; V: TRBV5-4; DNA: TGTGCCAGCAGCCCGCGGGACAGCATCTATGGCTACACCTTC; CDR3: CASSPRDSIYGYTF
J: TRBJ1-3; size: NA; D: NA; V: TRBV19; DNA: TGTGCCAGTACAGGGCCATCTGGAAACACCATATATTTT; CDR3: CASTGPSGNTIYF
J: TRBJ1-5; size: NA; D: NA; V: TRBV19; DNA: TGTGCCAGTAGTATAGTAGTATCTTATCAGCCCCAGCATTTT; CDR3: CASSIVVSYQPQHF
J: TRBJ2-7; size: NA; D: NA; V: TRBV11-2; DNA: TGTGCCAGCAGCCCCCCGGCGGCTGAAGCCTACGAGCAGTACTTC; CDR3: CASSPPAAEAYEQYF
J: TRBJ2-2; size: few; D: NA; V: TRBV9; DNA: TGTGCCAGCAATCGGGGGGCCTCCATGAACACCGGGGAGCTGTTTTTT; CDR3: CASNRGASMNTGELFF
J: TRBJ1-2; size: NA; D: TRBD1; V: TRBV30; DNA: TGTGCCTGGAGTCGAGACAGGGGAGGTGGCTACACCTTC; CDR3: CAWSRDRGGGYTF
J: TRBJ2-5; size: NA; D: NA; V: TRBV10-2; DNA: TGCGCCAGCAGTGATCGCGGGGAGACCCAGTACTTC; CDR3: CASSDRGETQYF
J: TRBJ2-1; size: NA; D: TRBD2; V: TRBV5-1; DNA: TGCGCCAGCAGCTTTTCCGGGACTAGCCACAATGAGCAGTTCTTC; CDR3: CASSFSGTSHNEQFF
J: TRBJ1-5; size: NA; D: TRBD1; V: TRBV28; DNA: TGTGCCAGCAGTTCTCCGGGACAGGGGGATCAGCCCCAGCATTTT; CDR3: CASSSPGQGDQPQHF